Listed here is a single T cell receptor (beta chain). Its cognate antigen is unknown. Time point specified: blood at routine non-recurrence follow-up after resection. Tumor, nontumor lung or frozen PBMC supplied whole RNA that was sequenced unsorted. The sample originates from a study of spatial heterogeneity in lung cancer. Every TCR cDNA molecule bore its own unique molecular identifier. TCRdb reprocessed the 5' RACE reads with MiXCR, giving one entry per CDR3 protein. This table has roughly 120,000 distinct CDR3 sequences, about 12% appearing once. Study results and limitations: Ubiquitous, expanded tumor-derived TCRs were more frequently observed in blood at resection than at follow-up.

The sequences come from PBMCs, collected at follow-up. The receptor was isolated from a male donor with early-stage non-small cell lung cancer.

DNA of the CDR3: TGTGCCATCAACAGGGAGACCTACGAGCAGTACTTC. This gives the protein CAINRETYEQYF. The J gene is TRBJ2-7, the V gene TRBV2, with D perhaps matching TRBD1 (6 bases). The CDR3 covers 12 residues. In germline, CDR1 is SNHLY, CDR2 FYNNEI. Trimming removed 10 bases from V and 2 bases from J, with 12 bases in between.